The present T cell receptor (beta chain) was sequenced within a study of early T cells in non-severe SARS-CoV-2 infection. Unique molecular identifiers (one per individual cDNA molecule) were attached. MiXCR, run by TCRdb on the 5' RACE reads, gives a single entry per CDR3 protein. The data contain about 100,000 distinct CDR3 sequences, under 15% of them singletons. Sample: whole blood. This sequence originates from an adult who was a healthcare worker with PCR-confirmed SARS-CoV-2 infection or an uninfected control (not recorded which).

The CDR3 DNA reads TGTGCCAGCAGTTTAGGCCGGAACACCTACGAGCAGTACTTC. Amino acid sequence: CASSLGRNTYEQYF. The gene calls are TRBV28 and TRBJ2-7, with unresolved D. CDR3 length: 14 amino acids. Trimming took 2 bases from V and 2 from J, leaving 10 bases between them. CDR1 and CDR2 from the germline V gene are MDHEN and SYDVKM.